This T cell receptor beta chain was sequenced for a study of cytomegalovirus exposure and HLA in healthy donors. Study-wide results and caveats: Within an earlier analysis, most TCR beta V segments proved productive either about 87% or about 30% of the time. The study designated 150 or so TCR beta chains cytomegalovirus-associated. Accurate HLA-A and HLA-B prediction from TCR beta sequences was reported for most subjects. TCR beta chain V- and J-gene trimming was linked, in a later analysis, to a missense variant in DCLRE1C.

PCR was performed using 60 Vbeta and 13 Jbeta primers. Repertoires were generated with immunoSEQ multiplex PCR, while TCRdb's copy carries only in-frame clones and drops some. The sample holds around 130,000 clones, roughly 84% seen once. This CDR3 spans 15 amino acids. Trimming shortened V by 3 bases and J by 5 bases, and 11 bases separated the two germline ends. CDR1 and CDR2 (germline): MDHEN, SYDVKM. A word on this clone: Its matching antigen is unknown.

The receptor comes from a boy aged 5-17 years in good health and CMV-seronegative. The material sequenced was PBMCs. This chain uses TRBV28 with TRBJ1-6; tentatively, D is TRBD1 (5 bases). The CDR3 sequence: CASSFGGGNNSPLHF. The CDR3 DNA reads TGTGCCAGCAGTTTCGGCGGGGGGAATAATTCACCCCTCCACTTT.